The clone carrying this TCR beta chain was recorded at least ten times. Its antigen remains unidentified. This sample is part of a study of regulatory T cells in long-lasting Graves disease. Overall study: A definition of persistent Graves' disease required over 5 years of antithyroid drugs plus positive TSH receptor antibodies. Study-wide findings and caveats: Between persistent patients, about 2,700 public clonotypes were shared, exceeding the 900 to 1,000 shared between new patients.

Deletions cut 4 bases from V and 3 bases from J, with 19 bases between. This CDR3 is 18 amino acids long. CDR1 MDHEN and CDR2 SYDVKM come from the germline V gene. iRepertoire HTBI primers and Arm-PCR of CDR3 regions built TCR beta libraries. Authors' analysis steps: Across the samples, identification revealed just over 60 TRBV and about 15 TRBJ segments. TCRdb re-derived calls from the multiplex PCR reads in MiXCR, one entry per CDR3 protein. The V and J calls, along with clone size, are taken from TCRdb and not from the paper's own processing. This table has about 460,000 distinct CDR3 sequences, 22% appearing once. As for time point: persistent/refractory GD, antithyroid drugs over 5 years with positive TRAb. PBMCs were the source of the RNA used for TCR sequencing. It was by American Thyroid Association guidelines that Graves' disease was diagnosed.

This clonotype was sampled from a female donor with Graves disease. This material consisted of peripheral blood mononuclear cells (PBMCs), taken when the disease was refractory, from a patient treated with antithyroid drugs. The V gene is TRBV28, the J gene TRBJ1-6; possible D gene TRBD1, 5 bases. CDR3 amino acids: CASSSSYVPGLYNSPLHF. The CDR3, as DNA: TGTGCCAGCAGTTCATCCTATGTACCGGGGCTCTATAATTCACCCCTCCACTTT. The full variable domain, its missing parts supplied by reference TRBV28 and TRBJ1-6, is DVKVTQSSRYLVKRTGEKVFLECVQDMDHENMFWYRQDPGLGLRLIYFSYDVKMKEKGDIPEGYSVSREKKERFSLILESASTNQTSMYLCASSSSYVPGLYNSPLHFGNGTRLTVT.